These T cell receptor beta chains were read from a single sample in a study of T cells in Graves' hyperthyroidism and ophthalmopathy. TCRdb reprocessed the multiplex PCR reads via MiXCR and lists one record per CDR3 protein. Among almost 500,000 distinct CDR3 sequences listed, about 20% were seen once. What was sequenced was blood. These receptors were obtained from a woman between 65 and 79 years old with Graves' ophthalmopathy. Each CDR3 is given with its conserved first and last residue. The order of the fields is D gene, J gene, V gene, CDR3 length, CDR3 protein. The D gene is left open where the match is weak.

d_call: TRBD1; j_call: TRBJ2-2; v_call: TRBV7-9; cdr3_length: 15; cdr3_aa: CASRRTGANTGELFF
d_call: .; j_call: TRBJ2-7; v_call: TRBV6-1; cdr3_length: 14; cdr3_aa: CASIPTRSAYEQYF
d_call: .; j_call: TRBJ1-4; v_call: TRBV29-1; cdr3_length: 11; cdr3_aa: CSVGEDEKLFF
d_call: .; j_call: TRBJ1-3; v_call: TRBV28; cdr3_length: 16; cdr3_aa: CASSLQGPSSGNTIYF
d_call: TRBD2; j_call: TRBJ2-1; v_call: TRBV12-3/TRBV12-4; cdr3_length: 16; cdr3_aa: CASSLSSGSSYNEQFF
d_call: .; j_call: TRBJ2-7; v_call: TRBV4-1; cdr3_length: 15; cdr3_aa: CASSLNPASPYEQYF
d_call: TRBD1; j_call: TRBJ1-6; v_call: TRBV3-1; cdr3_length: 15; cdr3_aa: CASSQGVQGASPLHF
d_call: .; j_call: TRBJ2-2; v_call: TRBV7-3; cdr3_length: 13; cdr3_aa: CASSLTRAGELFF
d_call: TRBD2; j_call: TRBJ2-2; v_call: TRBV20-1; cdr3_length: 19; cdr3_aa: CSARSPVWGGPSTTGELFF
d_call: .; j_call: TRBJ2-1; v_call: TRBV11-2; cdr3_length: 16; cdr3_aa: CASTYNAGNSYNEQFF
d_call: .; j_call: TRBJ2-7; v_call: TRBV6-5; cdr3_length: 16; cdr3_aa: CASSYSSTIYSYEQYF
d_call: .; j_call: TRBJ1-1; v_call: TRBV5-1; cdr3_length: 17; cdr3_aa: CASSLGQVANMNTEAFF
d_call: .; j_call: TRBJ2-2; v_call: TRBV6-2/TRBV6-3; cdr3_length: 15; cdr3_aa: CASSYSIASTGELFF
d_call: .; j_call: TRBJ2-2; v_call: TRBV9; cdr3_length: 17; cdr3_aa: CASSVVASGGLARELFF
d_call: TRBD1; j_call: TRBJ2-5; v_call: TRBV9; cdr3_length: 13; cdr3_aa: CASSPPGGKTQYF
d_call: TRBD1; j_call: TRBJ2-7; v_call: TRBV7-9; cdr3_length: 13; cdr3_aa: CASSLAGGFWQYF
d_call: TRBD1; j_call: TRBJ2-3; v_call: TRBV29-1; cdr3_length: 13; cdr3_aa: CSASGGWADTQYF
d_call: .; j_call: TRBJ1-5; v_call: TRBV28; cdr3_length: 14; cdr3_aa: CASSSFYSNQPQHF
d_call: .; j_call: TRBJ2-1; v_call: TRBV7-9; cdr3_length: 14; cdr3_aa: CASSFMTGVNEQFF
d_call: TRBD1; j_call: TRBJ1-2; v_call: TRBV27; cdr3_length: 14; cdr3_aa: CASTTGGGGYGYTF
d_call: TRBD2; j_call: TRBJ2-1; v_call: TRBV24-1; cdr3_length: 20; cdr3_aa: CATSDFPGLAGEGSYNEQFF
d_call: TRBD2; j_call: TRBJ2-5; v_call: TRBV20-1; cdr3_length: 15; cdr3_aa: CSARDALAAQETQYF
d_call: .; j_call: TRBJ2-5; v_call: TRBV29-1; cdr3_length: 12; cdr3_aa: CSVRRGQETQYF
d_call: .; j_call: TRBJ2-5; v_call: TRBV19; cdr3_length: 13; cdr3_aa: CASRGLGQETQYF
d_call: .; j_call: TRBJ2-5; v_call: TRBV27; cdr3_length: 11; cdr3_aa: CASIGGKTQYF
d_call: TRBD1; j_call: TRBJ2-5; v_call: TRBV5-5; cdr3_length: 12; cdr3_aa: CASSLGTGTQYF
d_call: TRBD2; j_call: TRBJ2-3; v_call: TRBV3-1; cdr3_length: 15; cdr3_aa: CASSAWGRALDTQYF
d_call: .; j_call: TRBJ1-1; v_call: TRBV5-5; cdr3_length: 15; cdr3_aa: CASSPRAGVGTEAFF
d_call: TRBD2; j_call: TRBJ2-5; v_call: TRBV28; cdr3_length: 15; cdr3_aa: CAISGPSGVQETQYF
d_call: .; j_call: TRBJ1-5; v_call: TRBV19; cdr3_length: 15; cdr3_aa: CASRVQGNSNQPQHF
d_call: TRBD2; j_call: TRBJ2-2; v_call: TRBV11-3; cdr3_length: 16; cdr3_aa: CASSSTGTSPSGELFF
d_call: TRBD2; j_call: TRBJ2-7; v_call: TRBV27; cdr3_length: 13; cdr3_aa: CASSSSGISEQYF
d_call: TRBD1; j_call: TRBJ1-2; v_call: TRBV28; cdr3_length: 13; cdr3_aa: CASRDSLNYGYTF
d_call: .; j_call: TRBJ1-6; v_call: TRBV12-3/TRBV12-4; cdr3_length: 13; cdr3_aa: CASSSGDNSPLHF
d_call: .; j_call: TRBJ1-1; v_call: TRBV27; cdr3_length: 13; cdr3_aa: CASSFIGDTEAFF
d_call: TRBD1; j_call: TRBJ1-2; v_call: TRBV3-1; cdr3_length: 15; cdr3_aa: CASSHNRGPGEGYTF
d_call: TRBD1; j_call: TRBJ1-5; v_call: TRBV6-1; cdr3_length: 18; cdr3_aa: CAISGTGTGTDSNQPQHF
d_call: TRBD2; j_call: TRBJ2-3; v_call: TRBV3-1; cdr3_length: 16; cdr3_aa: CASSRLPTSGGDTQYF
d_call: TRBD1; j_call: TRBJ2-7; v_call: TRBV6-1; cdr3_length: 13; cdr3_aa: CASSIHGQAQQYF
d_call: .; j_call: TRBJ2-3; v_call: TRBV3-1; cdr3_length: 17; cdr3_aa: CASSQGGTSELGDTQYF
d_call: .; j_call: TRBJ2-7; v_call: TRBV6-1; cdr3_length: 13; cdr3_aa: CASTLGPTYEQYF
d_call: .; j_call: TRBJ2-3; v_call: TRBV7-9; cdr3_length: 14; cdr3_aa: CASTLTGGTDTQYF
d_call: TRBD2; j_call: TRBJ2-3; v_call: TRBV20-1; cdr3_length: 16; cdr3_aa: CSARTSGRASTDTQYF
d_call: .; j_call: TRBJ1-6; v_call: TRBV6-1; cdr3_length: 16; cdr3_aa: CASSLTERINNSPLHF
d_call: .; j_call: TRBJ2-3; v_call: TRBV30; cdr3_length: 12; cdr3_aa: CAWSSDIDTQYF
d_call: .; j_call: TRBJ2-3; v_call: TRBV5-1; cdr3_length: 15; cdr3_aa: CASRRETISADTQYF
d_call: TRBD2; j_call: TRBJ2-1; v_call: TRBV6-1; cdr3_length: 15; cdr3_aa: CASSPRTSGNMEQFF
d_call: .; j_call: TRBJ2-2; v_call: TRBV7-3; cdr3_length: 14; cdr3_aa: CASSLYQGSGELFF
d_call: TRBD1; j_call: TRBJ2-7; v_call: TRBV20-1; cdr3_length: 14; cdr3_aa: CSANPGTVPYEQYF
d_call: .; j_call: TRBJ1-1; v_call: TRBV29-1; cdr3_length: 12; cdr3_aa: CSVEAGATEAFF
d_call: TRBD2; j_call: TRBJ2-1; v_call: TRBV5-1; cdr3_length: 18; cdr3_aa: CASSLALAGGLPYNEQFF
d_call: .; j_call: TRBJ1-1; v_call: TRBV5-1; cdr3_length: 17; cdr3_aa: CASSLAGAGRPGTEAFF
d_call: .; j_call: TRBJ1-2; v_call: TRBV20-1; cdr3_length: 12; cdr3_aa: CSAGGGDRSYTF
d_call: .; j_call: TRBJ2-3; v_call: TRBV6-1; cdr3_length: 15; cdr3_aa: CASSWTWKGTDTQYF
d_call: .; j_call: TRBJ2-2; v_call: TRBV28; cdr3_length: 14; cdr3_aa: CATLDRANTGELFF
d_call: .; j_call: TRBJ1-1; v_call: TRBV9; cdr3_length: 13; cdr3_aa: CASSVMGNTEAFF
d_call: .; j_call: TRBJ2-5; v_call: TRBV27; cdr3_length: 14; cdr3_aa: CATRGQGYQETQYF
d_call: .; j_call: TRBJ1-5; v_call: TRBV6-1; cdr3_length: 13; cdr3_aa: CASTGGGGQPQHF
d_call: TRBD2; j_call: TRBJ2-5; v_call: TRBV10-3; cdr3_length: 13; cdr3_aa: CATRTSGQETQYF
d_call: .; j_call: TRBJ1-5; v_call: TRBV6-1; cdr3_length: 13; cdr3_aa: CASSQDSNQPQHF